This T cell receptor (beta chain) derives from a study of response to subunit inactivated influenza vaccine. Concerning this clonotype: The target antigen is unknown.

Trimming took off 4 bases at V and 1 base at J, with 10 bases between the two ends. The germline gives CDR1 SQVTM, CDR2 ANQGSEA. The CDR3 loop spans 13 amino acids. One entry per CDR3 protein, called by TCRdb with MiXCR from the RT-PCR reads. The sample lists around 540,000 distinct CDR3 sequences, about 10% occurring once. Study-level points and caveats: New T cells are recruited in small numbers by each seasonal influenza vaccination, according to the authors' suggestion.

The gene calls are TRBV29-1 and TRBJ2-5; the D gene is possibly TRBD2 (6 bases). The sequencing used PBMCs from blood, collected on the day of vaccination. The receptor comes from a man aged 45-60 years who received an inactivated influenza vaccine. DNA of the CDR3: TGCAGCGTTGGTCGGGGGTCCCAAGAGACCCAGTACTTC. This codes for CSVGRGSQETQYF.